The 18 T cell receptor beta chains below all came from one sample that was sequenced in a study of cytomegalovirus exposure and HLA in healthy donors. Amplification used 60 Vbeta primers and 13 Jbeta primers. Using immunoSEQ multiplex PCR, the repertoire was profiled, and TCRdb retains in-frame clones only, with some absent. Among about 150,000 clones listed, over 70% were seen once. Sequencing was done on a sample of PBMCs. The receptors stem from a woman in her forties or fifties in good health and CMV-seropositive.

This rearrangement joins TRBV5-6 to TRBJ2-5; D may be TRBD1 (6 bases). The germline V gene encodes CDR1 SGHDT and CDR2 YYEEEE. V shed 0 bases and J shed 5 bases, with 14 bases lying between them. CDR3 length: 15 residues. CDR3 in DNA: TGTGCCAGCAGCTTGGGCCCAGGGGCCGACGAGACCCAGTACTTC. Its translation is CASSLGPGADETQYF.

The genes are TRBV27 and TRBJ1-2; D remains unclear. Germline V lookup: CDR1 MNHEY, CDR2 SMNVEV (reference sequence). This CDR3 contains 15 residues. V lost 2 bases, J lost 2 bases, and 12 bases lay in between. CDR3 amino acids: CASSLALGGNYGYTF. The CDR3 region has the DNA TGTGCCAGCAGTTTAGCCCTCGGAGGAAACTATGGCTACACCTTC.

The CDR3 DNA reads as TGTGCCAGCAGCTTAGATGGCCTTAGGGGGGAGACCCAGTACTTC. Its protein product is CASSLDGLRGETQYF. The gene calls are TRBV11-2 and TRBJ2-5, with TRBD1 as a possible D gene (6 bases). Germline V CDR1 and CDR2: SGHAT, FQNNGV. The CDR3 runs 15 residues. V was shortened by 0 bases and J by 5 bases, with 13 bases between the two germline ends.

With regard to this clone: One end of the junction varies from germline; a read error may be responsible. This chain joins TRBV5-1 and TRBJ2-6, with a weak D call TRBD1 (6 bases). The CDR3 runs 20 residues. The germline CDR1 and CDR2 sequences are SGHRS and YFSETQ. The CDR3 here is CASSLYQRAGATSGANGLTF. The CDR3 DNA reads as TGCGCCAGCAGCTTGTACCAAAGAGCAGGGGCTACGTCTGGGGCCAACGGCCTGACTTTC. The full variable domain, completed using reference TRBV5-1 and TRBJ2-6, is KAGVTQTPRYLIKTRGQQVTLSCSPISGHRSVSWYQQTPGQGLQFLFEYFSETQRNKGNFPGRFSGRQFSNSRSEMNVSTLELGDSALYLCASSLYQRAGATSGANGLTFGAGSRLTVL.

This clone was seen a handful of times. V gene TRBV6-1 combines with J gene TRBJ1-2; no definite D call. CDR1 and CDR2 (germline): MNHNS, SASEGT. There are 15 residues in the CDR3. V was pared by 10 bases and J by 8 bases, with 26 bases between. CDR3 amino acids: CANSPDMVNYGGYTF. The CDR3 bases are TGTGCCAACTCCCCCGATATGGTTAACTATGGAGGCTACACCTTC.

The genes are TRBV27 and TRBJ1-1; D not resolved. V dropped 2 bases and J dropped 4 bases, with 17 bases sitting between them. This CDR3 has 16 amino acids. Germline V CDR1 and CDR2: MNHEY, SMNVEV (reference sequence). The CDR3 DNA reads TGTGCCAGCAGTTTAATTTCCGGGGAAGCTGGCACTGAAGCTTTCTTT. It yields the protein CASSLISGEAGTEAFF.

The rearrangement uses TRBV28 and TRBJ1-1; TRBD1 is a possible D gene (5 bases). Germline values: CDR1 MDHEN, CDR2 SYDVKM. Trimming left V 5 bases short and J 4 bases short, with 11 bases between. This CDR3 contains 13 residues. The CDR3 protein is CASSQGSSTEAFF. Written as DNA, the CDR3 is TGTGCCAGCAGTCAGGGTTCGAGCACTGAAGCTTTCTTT.

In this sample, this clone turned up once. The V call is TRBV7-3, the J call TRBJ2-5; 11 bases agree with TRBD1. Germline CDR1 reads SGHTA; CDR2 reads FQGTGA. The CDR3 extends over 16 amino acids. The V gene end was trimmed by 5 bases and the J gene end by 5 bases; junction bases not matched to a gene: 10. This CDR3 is CASSPRRTGGLETQYF. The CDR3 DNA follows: TGTGCCAGCAGCCCACGGAGGACAGGGGGCTTGGAGACCCAGTACTTC.

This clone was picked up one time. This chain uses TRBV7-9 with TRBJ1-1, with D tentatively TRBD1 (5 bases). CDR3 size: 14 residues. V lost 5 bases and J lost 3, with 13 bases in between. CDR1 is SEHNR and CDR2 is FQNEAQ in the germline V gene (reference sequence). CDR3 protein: CASSPFAGDTEAFF. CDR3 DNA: TGTGCCAGCAGCCCCTTCGCGGGGGACACTGAAGCTTTCTTT.

CDR3 region: CASSLATGRRGEAFF. The CDR3 coding sequence is TGTGCCAGCAGCTTAGCCACAGGGAGACGGGGTGAAGCTTTCTTT. The V call is TRBV7-2, the J call TRBJ1-1; possible D gene TRBD1, 6 bases. This CDR3 is 15 amino acids long. Germline V gene lookup returns CDR1 SGHTA and CDR2 FQGNSA. V lost 0 bases and J 7 bases, leaving 15 bases between the germline ends.

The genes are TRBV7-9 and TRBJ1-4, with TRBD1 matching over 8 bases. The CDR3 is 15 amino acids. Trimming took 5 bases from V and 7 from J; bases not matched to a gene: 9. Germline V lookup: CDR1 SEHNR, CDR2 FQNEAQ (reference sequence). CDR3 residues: CASSPRDRTIEKLFF. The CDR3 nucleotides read TGTGCCAGCAGCCCCCGGGACAGGACCATTGAAAAACTGTTTTTT.

For the CDR3, the DNA is TGCAGTGCTAGAGATTGGGAGGCGCAGTACTTC. Translated: CSARDWEAQYF. The chain combines TRBV20-1 with TRBJ2-7; the D gene is possibly TRBD2 (6 bases). The CDR3 is 11 residues long. Germline V gene lookup returns CDR1 DFQATT and CDR2 SNEGSKA (reference sequence). Trimming took 0 bases from V and 9 from J, leaving 9 bases between them.

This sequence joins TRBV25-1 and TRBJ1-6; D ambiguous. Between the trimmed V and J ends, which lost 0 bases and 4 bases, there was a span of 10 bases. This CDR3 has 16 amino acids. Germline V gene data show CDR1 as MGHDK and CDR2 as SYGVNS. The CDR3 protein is CASSEYGTDYNSPLHF. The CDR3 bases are TGTGCCAGCAGTGAATACGGAACAGATTATAATTCACCCCTCCACTTT. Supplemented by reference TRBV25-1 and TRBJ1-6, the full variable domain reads EADIYQTPRYLVIGTGKKITLECSQTMGHDKMYWYQQDPGMELHLIHYSYGVNSTEKGDLSSESTVSRIRTEHFPLTLESARPSHTSQYLCASSEYGTDYNSPLHFGNGTRLTVT.

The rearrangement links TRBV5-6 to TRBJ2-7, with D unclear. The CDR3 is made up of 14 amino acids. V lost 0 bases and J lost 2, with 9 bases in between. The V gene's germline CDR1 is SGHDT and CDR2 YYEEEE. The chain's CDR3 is CASSLGPPPYEQYF. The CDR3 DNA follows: TGTGCCAGCAGCTTGGGGCCTCCTCCCTACGAGCAGTACTTC.

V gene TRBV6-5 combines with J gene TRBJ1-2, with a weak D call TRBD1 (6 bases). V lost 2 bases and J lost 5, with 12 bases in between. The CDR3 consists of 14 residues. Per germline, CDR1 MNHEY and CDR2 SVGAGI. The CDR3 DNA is TGTGCCAGCAGTTACCGACAGGAAAGATATGGCTACACCTTC. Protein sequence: CASSYRQERYGYTF.

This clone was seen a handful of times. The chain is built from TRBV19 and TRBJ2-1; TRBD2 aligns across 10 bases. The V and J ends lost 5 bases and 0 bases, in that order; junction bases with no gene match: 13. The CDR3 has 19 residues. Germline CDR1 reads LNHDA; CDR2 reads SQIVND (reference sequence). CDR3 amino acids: CASSPAYSGRYRSYNEQFF. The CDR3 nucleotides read TGTGCCAGTAGTCCGGCGTATAGCGGGAGGTACCGCTCCTACAATGAGCAGTTCTTC.

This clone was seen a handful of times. This chain's CDR3 is CASSLRGGGFQETQYF. The CDR3 nucleotides read TGTGCCAGCAGTTTACGGGGAGGAGGGTTCCAAGAGACCCAGTACTTC. The chain joins TRBV28 to TRBJ2-5, with D possibly TRBD2 on 6 matching bases. The ends were cut back, 2 bases at V and 1 base at J, with 14 bases in the middle. Per germline, CDR1 MDHEN and CDR2 SYDVKM. This CDR3 is 16 amino acids long.

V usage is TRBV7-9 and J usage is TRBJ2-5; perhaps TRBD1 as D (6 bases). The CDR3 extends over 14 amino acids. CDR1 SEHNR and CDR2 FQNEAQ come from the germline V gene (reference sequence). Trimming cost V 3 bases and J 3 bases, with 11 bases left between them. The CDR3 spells CASSFGGLEETQYF. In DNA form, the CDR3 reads TGTGCCAGCAGCTTTGGGGGCTTGGAAGAGACCCAGTACTTC.